This is a list of T cell receptor beta chains from one sample in a study of T cell responses to AZD1222 COVID-19 vaccine. The protocol was immunoSEQ multiplex PCR, while the TCRdb copy is restricted to in-frame clones and leaves out a portion. The sample records about 130,000 clones, 80% to 90% being singletons. This specimen consisted of peripheral blood, obtained on day 0 of AZD1222 vaccination. The origin of the receptors is an adult in good health. CDR3s leave out the opening cysteine and the closing phenylalanine or tryptophan. A D gene is named only where the DNA matches it firmly. Clone size is not always given. Where it is, it says once, few, many or a class for expanded clones.

TRBJ1-2	.	TRBV30	.	AWSVMAGSGYT
TRBJ2-4	once	TRBV6-2/TRBV6-3	TRBD2	ASSKTSGSGVNNIQY
TRBJ1-1	.	TRBV6-5	.	ASTLDLMNTEAF
TRBJ1-1	.	TRBV2	TRBD1	ASSLQGARFMNTEAF
TRBJ1-3	few	TRBV18	.	ASSPKGSGNTIY
TRBJ2-1	.	TRBV27	TRBD2	ASSKLAEYNEQF
TRBJ1-1	once	TRBV4-3	TRBD1	ASSQSPTGSNTEAF
TRBJ1-1	.	TRBV29-1	TRBD1	SVEDRGTEAF
TRBJ2-7	.	TRBV5-6	.	ASSLKPYEQY
TRBJ2-4	.	TRBV10-3	TRBD2	AISRLGDYASIQY
TRBJ1-2	.	TRBV29-1	.	SVVFGGRWLNYGYT
TRBJ1-5	.	TRBV2	.	ASSGGPNQPQH
TRBJ2-1	few	TRBV3-1/TRBV3-2	TRBD2	ASSLTSGYNEQF
TRBJ1-2	few	TRBV7-3	TRBD1	ASSLNTGAGYGYT
TRBJ1-6	.	TRBV5-5	.	ASSRGNNSPLH
TRBJ1-2	.	TRBV4-3	.	ASSQDRRVGGYT
TRBJ2-7	.	TRBV11-2	.	ASSSWTFSYEQY
TRBJ2-4	few	TRBV5-1	.	ASSLAEAKNIQY
TRBJ2-7	.	TRBV7-3	.	ASSTGPLLEQY
TRBJ1-6	.	TRBV9	.	ASSVGGSYNSPLH
TRBJ2-2	.	TRBV6-1	.	ASSDEGLNTGELF
TRBJ1-2	.	TRBV6-5	.	ASSLRGYT
TRBJ1-2	.	TRBV27	.	ATRRGEGYGYT
TRBJ1-2	.	TRBV7-9	.	ASSFIQGYYGYT
TRBJ1-1	many	TRBV7-3	.	ASSVNLNTEAF
TRBJ2-3	.	TRBV27	.	ASRPSGDTQY
TRBJ1-2	.	TRBV2	TRBD1	ASSPTGGQRTLYGYT
TRBJ1-4	.	TRBV7-2	.	ASSSRTGEKLF
TRBJ2-5	.	TRBV24-1	TRBD1	ATGKQGAETQY
TRBJ2-3	.	TRBV19	.	ASSPLASGDTQY
TRBJ1-2	.	TRBV5-5	.	ASSDAFNNYGYT
TRBJ1-2	.	TRBV14	.	ASSQGGRGYGYT
TRBJ2-7	.	TRBV18	.	ASSPLHGYEQY
TRBJ2-7	.	TRBV12-3/TRBV12-4	.	ASSSRREQY
TRBJ1-1	few	TRBV4-1	TRBD1	ASSPDRGNTEAF
TRBJ2-1	.	TRBV13	TRBD2	ASRSTGTSGTYEQF
TRBJ2-1	.	TRBV9	.	ASSQDSNSYNEQF
TRBJ1-3	.	TRBV30	.	AWSFTGYRNTIY
TRBJ1-6	.	TRBV10-1	.	ASSLGTPHNSPLH
TRBJ2-5	few	TRBV15	TRBD1	ATSADRGGLETQY
TRBJ1-2	.	TRBV19	TRBD1	ASSALQGVVDGYT
TRBJ2-5	.	TRBV19	.	ASSPVLAETQY
TRBJ1-5	.	TRBV29-1	TRBD1	SAGGSGNQPQH